Below, 16 T cell receptor beta chains from the same sample are listed, as sequenced in a study of cytomegalovirus exposure and HLA in healthy donors. The PCR made use of 60 Vbeta and 13 Jbeta primers. Generated by immunoSEQ multiplex PCR, the TCRdb table keeps only in-frame clones and is missing some. Across about 130,000 clones, the top ten clones capture about 2.7% of the sample. Material: PBMCs. These receptors were collected from a man younger than 40 in good health and CMV-seronegative.

This sequence joins TRBV9 and TRBJ2-1, with 9 bases fitting TRBD2. CDR3 length: 17 amino acids. V lost 0 bases and J lost 4; bases outside the gene matches: 8. Germline-derived CDR1 and CDR2 are SGDLS and YYNGEE. The chain's CDR3 is CASSVGSVAGAYNEQFF. The CDR3, as DNA: TGTGCCAGCAGCGTAGGTTCCGTAGCGGGAGCTTACAATGAGCAGTTCTTC.

V gene TRBV11-2 combines with J gene TRBJ2-7; tentative D call: TRBD2 (5 bases). Trimming took 0 bases from V and 2 from J, leaving 17 bases between them. CDR3 length equals 17 residues. Germline V lookup: CDR1 SGHAT, CDR2 FQNNGV. CDR3 amino acids: CASSLEGGPLATYEQYF. Written as DNA, the CDR3 is TGTGCCAGCAGCTTAGAAGGAGGTCCACTGGCGACCTACGAGCAGTACTTC.

The chain couples TRBV15 to TRBJ2-7; a possible D gene is TRBD2 (5 bases). With 0 bases removed from V and 4 bases from J, the gap between germline ends came to 10 bases. In germline, CDR1 is LNHNV, CDR2 YYDKDF (reference sequence). The CDR3 has 14 amino acids. The CDR3 is CATSRDAGLYEQYF. CDR3 DNA sequence: TGTGCCACCAGCAGAGATGCGGGTTTGTACGAGCAGTACTTC.

The chain couples TRBV19 to TRBJ2-3, with D perhaps TRBD1 (6 bases). The CDR3 has 14 residues. CDR1 is LNHDA and CDR2 is SQIVND in the germline V gene (reference sequence). Trimming stripped 3 bases from V and 1 base from J, with 8 bases between. Written as DNA, the CDR3 is TGTGCCAGTAGTATGGACAGTCGCACAGATACGCAGTATTTT. Its protein is CASSMDSRTDTQYF.

This rearrangement joins TRBV7-9 to TRBJ1-2; D is perhaps TRBD1 (6 bases). Trimming shortened V by 5 bases and J by 8 bases, and 18 bases separated the two germline ends. The CDR3 sequence is 14 residues long. Germline V CDR1 and CDR2: SEHNR, FQNEAQ (reference sequence). DNA for the CDR3: TGTGCCAGCAGCCGAATAGGGCAGGGGAGAGGCTACACCTTC. It yields the protein CASSRIGQGRGYTF.

The chain recombines TRBV30 with TRBJ1-2; no clear D gene. This CDR3 is 12 amino acids long. CDR1 is GTSNPN, CDR2 SVGIG, per germline (reference sequence). V was trimmed by 2 bases and J by 4 bases, leaving 8 bases between them. The CDR3 region has the DNA TGTGCCTGGAGTTCTGTTTTCTATGGCTACACCTTC. Translating it yields CAWSSVFYGYTF.

About this clone itself: Distinct nucleotide sequences in the sample also encode this CDR3. J is TRBJ2-1 and V is TRBV7-9, with 9 positions matching TRBD1. V shed 3 bases and J 2 bases; nucleotides not matched to a gene: 2. Per germline, CDR1 SEHNR and CDR2 FQNEAQ (reference sequence). The CDR3 is 15 residues long. CDR3 protein: CASSLDRGPYNEQFF. As DNA, the CDR3 is TGTGCCAGCAGCTTGGACAGGGGACCCTACAATGAGCAGTTCTTC.

The V gene is TRBV2, the J gene TRBJ2-1; maybe TRBD2 (7 bases). Germline V gives CDR1 SNHLY, CDR2 FYNNEI. Deletions cut 6 bases from V and 3 bases from J, with 15 bases between. The length of the CDR3 is 15 residues. In nucleotides, the CDR3 is TGTGCCAGCAGGCGGGGGAGGGGGGACTACAATGAGCAGTTCTTC. Protein product: CASRRGRGDYNEQFF.

The J gene is TRBJ2-1, the V gene TRBV11-2, with 8 nucleotides matching TRBD1. The CDR3 is made up of 14 amino acids. Germline CDR1 reads SGHAT; CDR2 reads FQNNGV. Germline trimming cut 5 bases from V and 6 bases from J; bases unmatched to any gene: 6. CDR3 bases: TGTGCCAGCAGCCCTGGACAGGGATCCAATGAGCAGTTCTTC. Translated: CASSPGQGSNEQFF.

The rearrangement joins TRBV28 to TRBJ1-4, with 7 positions matching TRBD1. There are 18 residues in the CDR3. CDR1 and CDR2 (germline): MDHEN, SYDVKM. After removal of 6 bases from V and 8 bases from J, the junction contained 21 bases not matched to a gene. The CDR3 spells CASSQFWTGEKGGEKLFF. CDR3 DNA sequence: TGTGCCAGCAGCCAATTTTGGACAGGCGAAAAAGGGGGCGAAAAACTGTTTTTT.

The chain carries TRBV5-1 and TRBJ2-1; 7 nucleotides line up with TRBD2. The CDR3 has 13 residues. CDR1 is SGHRS and CDR2 is YFSETQ in the germline V gene. Trimming took 4 bases from V and 5 from J; bases not matched to a gene: 3. The CDR3 bases are TGCGCCAGCAGCCTGCTAGCGGACAATGAGCAGTTCTTC. Translation gives CASSLLADNEQFF.

V usage is TRBV2 and J usage is TRBJ1-1; possible D gene TRBD1, 6 bases. Germline V gene sequence: CDR1 SNHLY, CDR2 FYNNEI. The CDR3 loop spans 14 amino acids. V dropped 4 bases and J dropped 4 bases, with 13 bases sitting between them. CDR3 in DNA: TGTGCCAGCAGTGTGGGGGAGGGGGGCACTGAAGCTTTCTTT. It codes for CASSVGEGGTEAFF.

The chain joins TRBV7-8 to TRBJ2-1; the match to TRBD2 covers 8 bases. Germline lookup yields CDR1 SGHVS and CDR2 FQNEAQ. The V and J ends lost 2 bases and 6 bases, in that order; junction bases with no gene match: 3. CDR3 length equals 14 residues. In DNA form, the CDR3 reads TGTGCCAGCAGCTTACGGGGGGGTACCAATGAGCAGTTCTTC. Protein product: CASSLRGGTNEQFF.

J is TRBJ1-3 and V is TRBV18, with TRBD1 matching 9 bases. The V and J ends lost 4 bases and 7 bases, in that order; junction bases with no gene match: 5. Germline CDR1 reads KGHSH; CDR2 reads LQKENI. This CDR3 spans 14 amino acids. DNA for the CDR3: TGTGCCAGCTCACGGGACAGGGTGTATAACACCATATATTTT. Translating gives CASSRDRVYNTIYF.

The CDR3 spells CASSQGTLITDTQYF. CDR3 DNA sequence: TGCGCCAGCAGCCAAGGGACTTTAATCACAGATACGCAGTATTTT. The V and J genes are TRBV4-3 and TRBJ2-3; TRBD2 might be the D (5 bases). Germline CDR1 is LGHNA and CDR2 is YSLEER. Trimming left V 1 base short and J 2 bases short, with 10 bases between. The CDR3 sequence is 15 residues long.

CDR3 sequence reads: CAWSYRGVAFGQPQHF. The CDR3 region has the DNA TGTGCCTGGAGTTATCGGGGAGTGGCATTCGGTCAGCCCCAGCATTTT. The chain couples TRBV30 to TRBJ1-5; D ambiguous. There are 16 residues in the CDR3. Trimming cost V 2 bases and J 6 bases, with 20 bases left between them. Germline CDR1 is GTSNPN and CDR2 is SVGIG (reference sequence).